A single sample gave rise to the 21 T cell receptor beta chains below, sequenced in a study of shared clonotypes between healthy human individuals. Data came from immunoSEQ multiplex PCR; TCRdb stores just in-frame clones and leaves some out. The table shows 2,100,000 or so clones, with under 97% occurring only once. Input material: naive CD4+ T cells sorted from blood. Documented subset: CD45RA+ positively selected. The receptors originated from a man between 18 and 35 years old in good health.

The chain joins TRBV2 to TRBJ1-1; the D gene is possibly TRBD1 (5 bases). V dropped 7 bases and J dropped 2 bases, with 11 bases sitting between them. Germline CDR1 reads SNHLY; CDR2 reads FYNNEI. CDR3 length: 13 amino acids. Written as DNA, the CDR3 is TGTGCCAGCACGGTGGGGGATAACACTGAAGCTTTCTTT. Protein sequence: CASTVGDNTEAFF.

The rearrangement joins TRBV21-1 to TRBJ2-5; the table's D call, TRBD2, has no DNA check behind it. TRBV21-1 is deemed a pseudogene. The CDR3 sequence is 11 residues long. Written as DNA, the CDR3 is TGTGCCAGCCGCCTTTTCGGGGCCCAGTACTTC. As protein: CASRLFGAQYF.

The chain links TRBV6-6 to TRBJ1-3; D not resolved. V shed 0 bases and J shed 0 bases, with 9 bases lying between them. Germline CDR1 MNHNY, CDR2 SVGAGI (reference sequence). CDR3 length: 16 residues. The CDR3 is CASSYSGTHSGNTIYF. The CDR3 nucleotides are TGTGCCAGCAGTTACTCGGGCACCCACTCTGGAAACACCATATATTTT.

The chain joins TRBV6-5 to TRBJ2-7, with no clear D. This CDR3 has 14 residues. Germline V gene lookup returns CDR1 MNHEY and CDR2 SVGAGI. The V end lost 0 bases, the J end lost 7 bases, and 13 bases lay between the germline ends. The CDR3 is CASSYSRTGQEQYF. The CDR3 coding sequence is TGTGCCAGCAGTTACTCAAGGACGGGCCAGGAGCAGTACTTC.

The V and J genes are TRBV5-1 and TRBJ2-5; D is possibly TRBD2 (6 bases). The CDR3 runs to 16 residues. V shed 4 bases and J shed 1 base, with 17 bases lying between them. Germline CDR1 reads SGHRS; CDR2 reads YFSETQ. The CDR3 reads CASSPRPVEGQETQYF. The CDR3 coding sequence is TGCGCCAGCAGCCCACGCCCCGTGGAGGGCCAAGAGACCCAGTACTTC.

The chain has TRBV25-1 and TRBJ2-3; D uncertain. The CDR3 extends over 15 amino acids. V was cut by 7 bases and J by 2 bases, with 16 bases left in between. Per germline, CDR1 MGHDK and CDR2 SYGVNS. As DNA, the CDR3 is TGTGCCAGCATGGTGGGAACCCTGAACACAGATACGCAGTATTTT. Protein: CASMVGTLNTDTQYF.

This clone was seen once. The chain employs TRBV6-6 and TRBJ1-1; tentative D call: TRBD1 (6 bases). The CDR3 covers 13 residues. Germline values: CDR1 MNHNY, CDR2 SVGAGI (reference sequence). Trimming took off 5 bases at V and 0 bases at J, with 7 bases between the two ends. CDR3 bases: TGTGCCAGCAGTGGACAGATGAACACTGAAGCTTTCTTT. Translation gives CASSGQMNTEAFF.

The chain employs TRBV29-1 and TRBJ1-5; no clear D gene. Trimming shortened V by 0 bases and J by 4 bases, and 7 bases separated the two germline ends. There are 13 residues in the CDR3. Germline-derived CDR1 and CDR2 are SQVTM and ANQGSEA. CDR3 amino acids: CSVEDGINQPQHF. CDR3 in DNA: TGCAGCGTTGAAGACGGAATAAATCAGCCCCAGCATTTT.

The chain carries TRBV18 and TRBJ2-5, with 9 nucleotides matching TRBD2. CDR3 length equals 16 residues. Germline loops: CDR1 KGHSH, CDR2 LQKENI. V trimming: 2 bases; J trimming: 1 base; junction bases outside the gene matches: 5. The chain's CDR3 is CASSPALAGTQETQYF. In DNA, the CDR3 is TGTGCCAGCTCACCAGCGCTAGCGGGGACCCAAGAGACCCAGTACTTC.

The rearrangement joins TRBV28 to TRBJ1-5, with unresolved D. Germline CDR1 reads MDHEN; CDR2 reads SYDVKM. The germline V and J ends were trimmed by 8 bases and 0 bases, with 14 bases remaining between them. The CDR3 length is 15 residues. The DNA of the CDR3 is TGTGCCAGCCTTATGGCCGGATATAGCAATCAGCCCCAGCATTTT. Residues: CASLMAGYSNQPQHF.

The V gene is TRBV2, the J gene TRBJ1-2; possibly TRBD1 for D (5 bases). Trimming stripped 2 bases from V and 7 bases from J, with 11 bases between. The germline gives CDR1 SNHLY, CDR2 FYNNEI. The CDR3 is made up of 13 amino acids. This CDR3 reads CASSESAGLGYTF. The CDR3 coding sequence is TGTGCCAGCAGTGAAAGTGCAGGGCTTGGCTACACCTTC.

The chain couples TRBV11-2 to TRBJ2-7; D might be TRBD1 or TRBD2, each matching 5 bases. The V end lost 2 bases, the J end lost 10 bases, and 24 bases lay between the germline ends. From germline, CDR1 is SGHAT and CDR2 FQNNGV. This CDR3 comprises 16 residues. The CDR3, as DNA: TGTGCCAGCAGCTTACCCGGGACGGCTACTTACTACTCCCAGTACTTC. The encoded protein is CASSLPGTATYYSQYF.

V and J are TRBV7-2 and TRBJ2-7, with TRBD2 matching 10 bases. The ends lost 1 base at V and 3 bases at J; junction bases unmatched: 6. The CDR3 extends over 16 amino acids. Germline assignment: CDR1 SGHTA and CDR2 FQGNSA. CDR3: CASSLVLAGAGYEQYF. CDR3 DNA: TGTGCCAGCAGCTTAGTTCTAGCGGGAGCCGGCTACGAGCAGTACTTC.

The V call is TRBV6-5, the J call TRBJ1-2; 7 bases are shared with TRBD1. This CDR3 comprises 14 residues. The germline gives CDR1 MNHEY, CDR2 SVGAGI. Trimming removed 6 bases from V and 7 bases from J; junction bases left unmatched: 11. CDR3 nucleotides: TGTGCCAGCAGATTAGACAGGGCCGAGGGTGGCTACACCTTC. It codes for CASRLDRAEGGYTF.

The chain recombines TRBV7-9 with TRBJ2-3, with D perhaps TRBD1 or TRBD2 (5 bases each). The ends were cut back, 4 bases at V and 3 bases at J, with 17 bases in the middle. Germline V gene sequence: CDR1 SEHNR, CDR2 FQNEAQ (reference sequence). The CDR3 is 16 residues long. CDR3 sequence (DNA): TGTGCCAGCAGCTCCGGGACCCCCGGTGGGACAGATACGCAGTATTTT. Its protein product is CASSSGTPGGTDTQYF.

The rearrangement links TRBV20-1 to TRBJ2-7; D gene ambiguous. Trimming stripped 6 bases from V and 3 bases from J, with 9 bases between. This CDR3 is built from 11 residues. CDR1 DFQATT and CDR2 SNEGSKA come from the germline V gene (reference sequence). This CDR3 reads CSATDFYEQYF. The CDR3 bases are TGCAGTGCCACCGACTTCTACGAGCAGTACTTC.

The rearrangement joins TRBV6-5 to TRBJ1-1; no clear D gene. This CDR3 has 14 amino acids. Trimming removed 5 bases from V and 0 bases from J, with 10 bases in between. Germline V CDR1 and CDR2: MNHEY, SVGAGI. The CDR3 bases are TGTGCCAGCAGTCCGACTCGCATGAACACTGAAGCTTTCTTT. Its protein is CASSPTRMNTEAFF.

The chain has TRBV5-1 and TRBJ2-7, with TRBD1 identical over 9 bases. This CDR3 spans 15 amino acids. Germline values: CDR1 SGHRS, CDR2 YFSETQ. With V trimmed by 0 bases and J by 6 bases, 7 bases remained unmatched. The CDR3 nucleotides read TGCGCCAGCAGCTTGGCACAGGGGGCGGTCGGCGAGCAGTACTTC. This gives the protein CASSLAQGAVGEQYF.

The chain recombines TRBV2 with TRBJ1-6; D gene unclear. This CDR3 region has 15 residues. CDR1 and CDR2 (germline): SNHLY, FYNNEI. The V end lost 6 bases, the J end lost 0 bases, and 9 bases lay between the germline ends. Here the CDR3 DNA reads TGTGCCAGCAGGGAGGAGGGCTCCTATAATTCACCCCTCCACTTT. The encoded protein is CASREEGSYNSPLHF.

In the case of this clone: The sample carries other DNA sequences with the same CDR3. The chain uses TRBV29-1 and TRBJ1-1, with D possibly being TRBD1 (5 bases). Germline values: CDR1 SQVTM, CDR2 ANQGSEA. CDR3 length: 12 amino acids. Trimming shortened V by 3 bases and J by 2 bases, and 7 bases separated the two germline ends. The CDR3 reads CSVDRGNTEAFF. The CDR3 nucleotides are TGCAGCGTTGATAGGGGCAACACTGAAGCTTTCTTT.

The chain uses TRBV15 and TRBJ1-2; D is possibly TRBD1 (5 bases). The CDR3 covers 16 residues. The V and J ends lost 3 bases and 0 bases respectively, with 14 bases between them. CDR1 is LNHNV and CDR2 is YYDKDF in the germline V gene (reference sequence). The CDR3 nucleotides are TGTGCCACCAGCAGGGGGGGGACGGGTCCTAACTATGGCTACACCTTC. Its protein is CATSRGGTGPNYGYTF.